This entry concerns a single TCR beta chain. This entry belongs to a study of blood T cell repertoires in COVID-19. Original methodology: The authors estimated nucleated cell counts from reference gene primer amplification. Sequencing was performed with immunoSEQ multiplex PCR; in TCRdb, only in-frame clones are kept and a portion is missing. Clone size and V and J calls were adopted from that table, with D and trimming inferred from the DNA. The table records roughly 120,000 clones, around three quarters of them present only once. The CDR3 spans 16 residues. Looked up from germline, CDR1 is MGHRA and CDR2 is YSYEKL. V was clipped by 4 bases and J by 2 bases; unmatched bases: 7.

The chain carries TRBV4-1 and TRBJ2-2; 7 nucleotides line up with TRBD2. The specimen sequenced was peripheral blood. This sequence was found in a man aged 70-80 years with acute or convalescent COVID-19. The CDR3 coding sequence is TGCGCCAGCAGCCGTCGACTAGCCGAAAACACCGGGGAGCTGTTTTTT. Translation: CASSRRLAENTGELFF.